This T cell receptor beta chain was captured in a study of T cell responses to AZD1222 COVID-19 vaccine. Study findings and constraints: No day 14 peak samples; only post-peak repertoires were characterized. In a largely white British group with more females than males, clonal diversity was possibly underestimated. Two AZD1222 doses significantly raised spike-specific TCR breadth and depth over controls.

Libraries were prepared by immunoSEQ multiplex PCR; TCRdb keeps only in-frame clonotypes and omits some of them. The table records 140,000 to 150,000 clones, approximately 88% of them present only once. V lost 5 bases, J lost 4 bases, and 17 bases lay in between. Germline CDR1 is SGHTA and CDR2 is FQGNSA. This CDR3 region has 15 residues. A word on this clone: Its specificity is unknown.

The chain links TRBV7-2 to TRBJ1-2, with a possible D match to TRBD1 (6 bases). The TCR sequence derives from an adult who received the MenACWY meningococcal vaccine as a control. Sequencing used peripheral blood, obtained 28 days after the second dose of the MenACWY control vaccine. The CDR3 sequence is CASSPSAQGIYGYTF. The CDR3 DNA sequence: TGTGCCAGCAGCCCTAGTGCTCAGGGGATCTATGGCTACACCTTC. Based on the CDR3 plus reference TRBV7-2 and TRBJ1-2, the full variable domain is GAGVSQSPSNKVTEKGKDVELRCDPISGHTALYWYRQSLGQGLEFLIYFQGNSAPDKSGLPSDRFSAERTGGSVSTLTIQRTQQEDSAVYLCASSPSAQGIYGYTFGSGTRLTVV.